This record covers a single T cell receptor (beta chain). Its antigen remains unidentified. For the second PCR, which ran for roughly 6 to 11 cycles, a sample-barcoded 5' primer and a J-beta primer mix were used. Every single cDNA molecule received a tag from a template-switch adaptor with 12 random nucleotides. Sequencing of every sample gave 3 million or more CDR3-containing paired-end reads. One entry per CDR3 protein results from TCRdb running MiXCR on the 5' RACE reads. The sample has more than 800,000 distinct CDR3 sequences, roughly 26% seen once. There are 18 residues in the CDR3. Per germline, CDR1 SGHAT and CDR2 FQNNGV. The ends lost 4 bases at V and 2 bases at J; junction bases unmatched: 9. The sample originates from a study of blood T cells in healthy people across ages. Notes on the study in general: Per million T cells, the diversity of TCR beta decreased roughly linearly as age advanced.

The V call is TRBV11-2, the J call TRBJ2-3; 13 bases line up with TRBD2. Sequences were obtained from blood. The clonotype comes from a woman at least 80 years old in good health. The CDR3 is CASSSYPTSGGPTDTQYF. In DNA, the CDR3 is TGTGCCAGCAGCTCCTACCCGACTAGCGGGGGGCCCACAGATACGCAGTATTTT. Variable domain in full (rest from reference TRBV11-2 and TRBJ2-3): EAGVAQSPRYKIIEKRQSVAFWCNPISGHATLYWYQQILGQGPKLLIQFQNNGVVDDSQLPKDRFSAERLKGVDSTLKIQPAKLEDSAVYLCASSSYPTSGGPTDTQYFGPGTRLTVL.